This T cell receptor (beta chain) was identified in a study of siplizumab effects on memory and regulatory T cells (dated by TCRdb to about 2019). Concerning the study at large: The study looked at the effect of siplizumab, an anti-CD2 antibody, on alloreactive T-cell subsets in allogeneic mixed lymphocyte reactions made from human PBMCs.

What the authors observed across the whole study: About 75-95% of proliferating CD4+ or CD8+ clones could not be given a naive or memory phenotype. Whether proliferating Tregs from siplizumab cultures actually had suppressive function was not functionally confirmed. Of the alloreactive CD4+ clones that could be mapped, the Treg-derived share averaged about 67% with siplizumab compared with around 27% in control reactions. Sequences below about 10^-5 frequency were poorly captured, so only a minor fraction of alloreactive clones could be mapped to unstimulated subsets. Siplizumab significantly reduced the cumulative frequency of alloreactive sequences traceable to unstimulated CD4+ memory T cells. Unstimulated naive T cells appeared to be more diverse than memory T cells, and naive cells seemed to make a substantial contribution to the alloresponse.

As to this clone: Its antigen is not yet known. Base qualities are missing; no much larger clone stands one base away.

The V end gives up 6 bases and the J end 4 bases, leaving 9 bases in the junction not matched to a gene. The germline V gene (reference sequence) gives CDR1 as MNHNY and CDR2 as SVGAGI. The CDR3 sequence holds 15 residues, the cysteine and phenylalanine included. This entry keeps only the CDR3 DNA: 45 bases, framed from base 1. In a few donor pairs, further sequencing was done on unstimulated CD8+ naive, CD4+ memory, CD8+ TEMRA, CD4+ naive and CD8+ effector memory subsets. Sorted unstimulated T cells and proliferating T cells recovered from mixed lymphocyte reactions underwent TCRbeta CDR3 sequencing. Fresh whole blood from some eleven HLA-typed healthy donors was used to isolate PBMCs. The library relied on the immunoSEQ multiplex PCR assay. Some 100,000 TCR templates per sample were assayed by the deep sequencing platform. Genomic DNA extracted from sorted T cells was used for TCRbeta CDR3 sequencing. Per the source publication's procedure: The R programming language was used for clonal analysis of TCRbeta CDR3 data. Alloreactive CD4+ and CD8+ clones were defined by comparing unstimulated samples with post-reaction CFSE-low samples. Regulatory or non-regulatory origin was assigned to alloreactive CD4+ clones by matching of sequences to sorted unstimulated Treg and non-Treg repertoires. TCRdb carries this immuneACCESS record with in-frame sequences only. Its versions omit some clonotypes, under half of them owing to an unresolved V gene in the studies checked, with the rest unexplained. D and trimming come from the DNA, and the V and J calls and clone size come from that table. Counted in this sample were tens of thousands of clones; about 89% of them appeared once. The ten largest clones represent 0.2% to 0.3% of the sample.

Sequencing was performed on naive CD4+ T cells sorted from blood. This specimen's cell subset or site label, interpreted: unstimulated naive T cells. This receptor was identified in a human donor in good health. The rearranged segments are TRBV6-6 and TRBJ1-1, and 9 junctional nucleotides match TRBD1. The DNA reads as follows: TGTGCCAGCAGAACGAAGGACAGGGGTGGCACTGAAGCTTTCTTT. It translates as CASRTKDRGGTEAFF.